A selection of T cell receptor beta chains follows, all from one sample in a study of cytomegalovirus exposure and HLA in healthy donors. Only in-frame clones appear in the TCRdb table, and some are missing; sequencing was by immunoSEQ multiplex PCR. The sample has under 70,000 clones; roughly 65% are singletons. The sequencing sample was made of PBMCs. The receptors shown here come from a woman aged 25 to 39 in good health and CMV-seronegative. The conserved cysteine and the conserved F or W are not part of the CDR3 here. The D gene is left open where the match is weak.

J gene: TRBJ2-5; V gene: TRBV7-2; CDR3 length: 13; D gene: -; CDR3 protein: ASSLVRVGEETQY
J gene: TRBJ1-2; V gene: TRBV6-5; CDR3 length: 12; D gene: -; CDR3 protein: ASSYHQANYGYT
J gene: TRBJ1-2; V gene: TRBV7-2; CDR3 length: 9; D gene: -; CDR3 protein: ASSLQISYT
J gene: TRBJ2-7; V gene: TRBV7-6; CDR3 length: 14; D gene: TRBD2; CDR3 protein: ASSLAPSLAAYEQY
J gene: TRBJ2-2; V gene: TRBV7-7; CDR3 length: 13; D gene: -; CDR3 protein: ASSLGHPLAGELF
J gene: TRBJ2-1; V gene: TRBV11-2; CDR3 length: 10; D gene: -; CDR3 protein: ASSRSGNEQF
J gene: TRBJ1-2; V gene: TRBV29-1; CDR3 length: 9; D gene: -; CDR3 protein: SVENRDGYT
J gene: TRBJ2-5; V gene: TRBV7-3; CDR3 length: 13; D gene: -; CDR3 protein: ASSLVGGDQETQY
J gene: TRBJ2-7; V gene: TRBV6-5; CDR3 length: 12; D gene: TRBD2; CDR3 protein: ASKGTSGSYEQY
J gene: TRBJ1-4; V gene: TRBV7-9; CDR3 length: 13; D gene: TRBD1; CDR3 protein: ASSLETGGGEKLF
J gene: TRBJ2-7; V gene: TRBV19; CDR3 length: 11; D gene: TRBD1; CDR3 protein: ASSMTGGNEQY
J gene: TRBJ1-5; V gene: TRBV10-2; CDR3 length: 13; D gene: -; CDR3 protein: ASRKEGGSNQPQH
J gene: TRBJ2-7; V gene: TRBV6-4; CDR3 length: 13; D gene: TRBD2; CDR3 protein: ASTPSGGQNYEQY
J gene: TRBJ1-3; V gene: TRBV13; CDR3 length: 14; D gene: TRBD1; CDR3 protein: ASSPWDRAPGNTIY
J gene: TRBJ2-5; V gene: TRBV6-1; CDR3 length: 12; D gene: -; CDR3 protein: ASSEVTDQETQY
J gene: TRBJ1-5; V gene: TRBV6-5; CDR3 length: 11; D gene: -; CDR3 protein: ASSDTFNQPQH
J gene: TRBJ2-7; V gene: TRBV2; CDR3 length: 10; D gene: -; CDR3 protein: ASGYLATEQY
J gene: TRBJ1-6; V gene: TRBV19; CDR3 length: 12; D gene: -; CDR3 protein: ASSPAQVYSPLH
J gene: TRBJ2-3; V gene: TRBV5-6; CDR3 length: 11; D gene: -; CDR3 protein: ASSLVPRDTQY
J gene: TRBJ2-6; V gene: TRBV6-6; CDR3 length: 10; D gene: -; CDR3 protein: ATSSGANVLT
J gene: TRBJ2-2; V gene: TRBV10-1; CDR3 length: 12; D gene: -; CDR3 protein: ASRLAENTGELF
J gene: TRBJ1-6; V gene: TRBV6-6; CDR3 length: 12; D gene: TRBD1; CDR3 protein: ASSRQGENSPLH
J gene: TRBJ1-2; V gene: TRBV6-5; CDR3 length: 11; D gene: -; CDR3 protein: ASNTGRANGYT
J gene: TRBJ1-1; V gene: TRBV6-6; CDR3 length: 13; D gene: TRBD1; CDR3 protein: ASKLTPGQDTEAF
J gene: TRBJ2-1; V gene: TRBV6-6; CDR3 length: 9; D gene: -; CDR3 protein: ASRFAGEQF
J gene: TRBJ2-3; V gene: TRBV18; CDR3 length: 13; D gene: -; CDR3 protein: ASSTYREFTDTQY
J gene: TRBJ2-1; V gene: TRBV2; CDR3 length: 10; D gene: TRBD2; CDR3 protein: ASSEGGGMEF
J gene: TRBJ1-4; V gene: TRBV25-1; CDR3 length: 12; D gene: -; CDR3 protein: VPRGEIGNEKLF